This entry lists 26 T cell receptor beta chains sequenced from one sample in a study of cytomegalovirus exposure and HLA in healthy donors. The PCR had 60 Vbeta and 13 Jbeta primers. Method: immunoSEQ multiplex PCR; TCRdb's copy keeps in-frame clones and lacks some. The sample contains about 120,000 clones, 70% to 85% of which appear only once. The sample taken for sequencing was PBMCs. The receptors shown here come from a man aged 18 to 29 in good health and CMV-seropositive.

This clone has only one observation. The rearrangement joins TRBV7-6 to TRBJ1-6; 8 bases are a match to TRBD1. V lost 1 base to trimming and J lost 8 bases; unmatched junction nucleotides: 10. The V gene's germline CDR1 is SGHVS and CDR2 FNYEAQ. The CDR3 extends over 17 amino acids. DNA for the CDR3: TGTGCCAGCAGCTTAGAAACCCGCGGACAGGGATATTCACCCCTCCACTTT. Protein: CASSLETRGQGYSPLHF.

This rearrangement joins TRBV7-2 to TRBJ2-1, with TRBD2 matching over 12 bases. Looked up from germline, CDR1 is SGHTA and CDR2 is FQGNSA. Losses at the gene ends were 5 bases for V and 2 bases for J; bases not matched to a gene: 10. The length of the CDR3 is 18 residues. CDR3 nucleotide sequence: TGTGCCAGCAGCCCCATCCTACTAGCGGGGGGTACCTACAATGAGCAGTTCTTC. Residues: CASSPILLAGGTYNEQFF.

On this clone: The same CDR3 also results from other DNA sequences found in this sample. This chain joins TRBV6-5 and TRBJ2-1; 13 bases fit TRBD2. Germline lookup yields CDR1 MNHEY and CDR2 SVGAGI. This CDR3 contains 16 residues. Unmatched junction bases numbered 2, after V lost 2 bases and J lost 4 bases. The DNA for the CDR3 is TGTGCCAGCAGTTACCCGGGACTAGCGGGGTACAATGAGCAGTTCTTC. It translates to CASSYPGLAGYNEQFF.

The chain is built from TRBV7-9 and TRBJ2-5, with 8 nucleotides matching TRBD1. CDR3 length equals 15 residues. Germline trimming cut 1 base from V and 5 bases from J; bases unmatched to any gene: 6. CDR1 is SEHNR and CDR2 is FQNEAQ in the germline V gene (reference sequence). The CDR3 DNA reads as TGTGCCAGCAGCTTAGTGGGACAGGTTTGGGAGACCCAGTACTTC. Translating gives CASSLVGQVWETQYF.

This sequence joins TRBV6-5 and TRBJ1-1; D unresolved. The CDR3 extends over 14 amino acids. Germline V gives CDR1 MNHEY, CDR2 SVGAGI. Trimming left V 2 bases short and J 1 base short, with 8 bases between. DNA for the CDR3: TGTGCCAGCAGTTACGGAGGGTCGAACACTGAAGCTTTCTTT. Residues: CASSYGGSNTEAFF.

This chain links TRBV29-1 with TRBJ2-7; the match to TRBD1 covers 12 bases. There are 14 residues in the CDR3. After removal of 3 bases from V and 5 bases from J, the junction contained 5 bases not matched to a gene. CDR1 and CDR2 (germline): SQVTM, ANQGSEA. The CDR3 sequence is CSVDPGQGANEQYF. As DNA, the CDR3 is TGCAGCGTTGACCCGGGACAGGGGGCAAACGAGCAGTACTTC.

This chain links TRBV7-9 with TRBJ1-5; TRBD1 might be the D (5 bases). V was shortened by 2 bases and J by 1 base, with 9 bases between the two germline ends. Germline V lookup: CDR1 SEHNR, CDR2 FQNEAQ (reference sequence). The CDR3 has 15 residues. The CDR3 is CASSLNKGSNQPQHF. CDR3 nucleotides: TGTGCCAGCAGCTTAAATAAGGGGAGCAATCAGCCCCAGCATTTT.

This rearrangement joins TRBV4-1 to TRBJ1-1, with a tentative D call TRBD1 (6 bases). The V gene's germline CDR1 is MGHRA and CDR2 YSYEKL. Trimming stripped 0 bases from V and 2 bases from J, with 16 bases between. The CDR3 runs 17 residues. CDR3 DNA: TGCGCCAGCAGCCAAGATTGGGTACGGACAGATAACACTGAAGCTTTCTTT. This translates into CASSQDWVRTDNTEAFF.

The chain carries TRBV5-4 and TRBJ2-5; D may be TRBD1 (5 bases). V shed 0 bases and J shed 3 bases, with 9 bases lying between them. This CDR3 has 14 amino acids. The germline V gene encodes CDR1 SGHNT and CDR2 YYREEE (reference sequence). The CDR3 spells CASSLGQQEETQYF. The CDR3, as DNA: TGTGCCAGCAGCTTGGGACAGCAAGAAGAGACCCAGTACTTC.

For the CDR3, the DNA is TGTGCCAGCAGCTTAGGTGGACAGGGAGCAGATACGCAGTATTTT. It encodes CASSLGGQGADTQYF. The V and J genes are TRBV7-9 and TRBJ2-3; 8 bases line up with TRBD1. The CDR3 consists of 15 residues. Germline assignment: CDR1 SEHNR and CDR2 FQNEAQ (reference sequence). Germline trimming cut 1 base from V and 4 bases from J; bases unmatched to any gene: 4.

The genes are TRBV6-1 and TRBJ1-5; 11 bases are shared with TRBD1. The CDR3 covers 16 residues. Germline trimming cut 4 bases from V and 4 bases from J; bases unmatched to any gene: 6. The germline CDR1 and CDR2 sequences are MNHNS and SASEGT. The CDR3, as DNA: TGTGCCAGCAGTGGCCCCGGGACAGGGGGTAATCAGCCCCAGCATTTT. This codes for CASSGPGTGGNQPQHF.

The chain is built from TRBV5-4 and TRBJ2-7, with TRBD2 matching over 8 bases. The germline V gene encodes CDR1 SGHNT and CDR2 YYREEE (reference sequence). Germline trimming cut 0 bases from V and 0 bases from J; bases unmatched to any gene: 2. This CDR3 is 15 amino acids long. The CDR3 DNA reads TGTGCCAGCAGCTTGGTTAGCGGGGTCTCCTACGAGCAGTACTTC. This encodes CASSLVSGVSYEQYF.

Turning to this clone: One junction end disagrees with the germline gene, perhaps due to a read error. The V and J genes are TRBV7-9 and TRBJ1-1, with D hard to call. The CDR3 contains 14 residues. Germline assignment: CDR1 SEHNR and CDR2 FQNEAQ (reference sequence). Written as DNA, the CDR3 is TGTGCCAGCAGCTTAGCGACCGGGAACCCTGAAGCTTTCTTT. Translated: CASSLATGNPEAFF.

This chain joins TRBV9 and TRBJ2-7, with TRBD2 matching 10 bases. CDR3 size: 15 residues. With 2 bases clipped from V and 5 bases from J, the junction kept 7 bases outside the gene matches. In germline, CDR1 is SGDLS, CDR2 YYNGEE. The CDR3 protein is CASSVGEREGDEQYF. The CDR3 bases are TGTGCCAGCAGCGTTGGGGAGCGGGAGGGCGACGAGCAGTACTTC.

The rearrangement joins TRBV4-1 to TRBJ1-3; weak D call: TRBD1 (5 bases). CDR1 is MGHRA, CDR2 YSYEKL, per germline. Trimming cost V 0 bases and J 2 bases, with 14 bases left between them. CDR3 length: 17 residues. CDR3 amino acids: CASSQDLGHPPGNTIYF. For the CDR3, the DNA is TGCGCCAGCAGCCAAGATCTGGGGCACCCCCCTGGAAACACCATATATTTT.

V and J are TRBV7-7 and TRBJ1-2; TRBD1 might be the D (5 bases). Germline lookup yields CDR1 SSHAT and CDR2 FNYEAQ (reference sequence). This CDR3 is built from 11 residues. The CDR3 sequence is CASGRGDGYTF. CDR3 bases: TGTGCTAGCGGACGGGGGGATGGCTACACCTTC.

The V gene is TRBV6-6, the J gene TRBJ2-7; no reliable D call. Trimming took off 0 bases at V and 9 bases at J, with 15 bases between the two ends. The CDR3 covers 14 residues. Germline values: CDR1 MNHNY, CDR2 SVGAGI (reference sequence). The CDR3 DNA reads as TGTGCCAGCAGTTACTCGTTTACAGAAAAATCGCAGTACTTC. Amino acid sequence: CASSYSFTEKSQYF.

As concerns this clone: One junction end does not reproduce the germline sequence, and a read error may be involved. J is TRBJ2-6 and V is TRBV2, with 10 bases fitting TRBD1. The CDR3 consists of 20 residues. The germline CDR1 and CDR2 sequences are SNHLY and FYNNEI. This chain's CDR3 is CASSVSRQGALLTGANGLTF. DNA for the CDR3: TGTGCCAGCAGTGTATCAAGACAGGGGGCACTTCTAACCGGGGCCAACGGCCTGACTTTC.

This rearrangement joins TRBV27 to TRBJ2-7; a possible D gene is TRBD2 (5 bases). Germline V gene lookup returns CDR1 MNHEY and CDR2 SMNVEV (reference sequence). CDR3 length: 16 residues. Trimming shortened V by 3 bases and J by 2 bases, and 17 bases separated the two germline ends. The CDR3, as DNA: TGTGCCAGCAGTTTTCGGGGATTTGGGCTCGCCTACGAGCAGTACTTC. Protein sequence: CASSFRGFGLAYEQYF.

This clone was observed a few times. This sequence joins TRBV6-5 and TRBJ1-5; maybe TRBD1 (6 bases). The germline gives CDR1 MNHEY, CDR2 SVGAGI. This CDR3 has 15 amino acids. V dropped 5 bases and J dropped 3 bases, with 14 bases sitting between them. As DNA, the CDR3 is TGTGCCAGCAGTGTAATACAGGGCTCCAATCAGCCCCAGCATTTT. Translation gives CASSVIQGSNQPQHF.

V gene TRBV5-8 combines with J gene TRBJ1-6; TRBD1 is a possible D gene (5 bases). This CDR3 is 14 amino acids long. V dropped 6 bases and J dropped 10 bases, with 17 bases sitting between them. The germline CDR1 and CDR2 sequences are SGHTS and YDEGEE. CDR3 protein: CASTALGRGSPLHF. CDR3 in DNA: TGTGCCAGCACCGCCCTCGGAAGGGGCTCACCCCTCCACTTT.

V usage is TRBV5-1 and J usage is TRBJ1-5; tentatively, D is TRBD1 (5 bases). The CDR3 is made up of 20 amino acids. CDR1 is SGHRS and CDR2 is YFSETQ in the germline V gene. V gave up 6 bases and J gave up 0 bases, with 28 bases separating them. The CDR3 protein is CASTPIIRVVPDASNQPQHF. CDR3 DNA: TGCGCCAGCACTCCGATCATCAGGGTGGTCCCAGATGCTAGCAATCAGCCCCAGCATTTT.

The chain has TRBV6-5 and TRBJ2-5; TRBD1 aligns across 11 bases. The V and J ends lost 7 bases and 4 bases, in that order; junction bases with no gene match: 5. Looked up from germline, CDR1 is MNHEY and CDR2 is SVGAGI. The CDR3 consists of 14 residues. The CDR3: CASTQDRGRETQYF. The CDR3 nucleotides are TGTGCCAGCACCCAGGACAGGGGGCGAGAGACCCAGTACTTC.

V usage is TRBV14 and J usage is TRBJ1-1; no clear D gene. This CDR3 region has 12 residues. Per the germline V gene, CDR1 is SGHDN and CDR2 is FVKESK. The V end lost 3 bases, the J end lost 8 bases, and 10 bases lay between the germline ends. Here the CDR3 DNA reads TGTGCCAGCAGCCAGACGCGGGCCGAAGCTTTCTTT. Protein sequence: CASSQTRAEAFF.

The chain carries TRBV11-3 and TRBJ2-1; 14 nucleotides align to TRBD2. Trimming cost V 5 bases and J 1 base; bases outside gene matches: 4. Germline CDR1 reads SGHNT; CDR2 reads YENEEA. The CDR3 covers 17 residues. The CDR3: CASSGTSGRLSYNEQFF. CDR3 coding DNA: TGTGCCAGCAGCGGGACTAGCGGGAGATTGTCCTACAATGAGCAGTTCTTC.

The chain recombines TRBV11-3 with TRBJ2-5, with TRBD1 as a possible D gene (6 bases). The CDR3 is made up of 17 amino acids. V was trimmed by 5 bases and J by 0 bases, leaving 19 bases between them. The germline V gene has CDR1 SGHNT and CDR2 YENEEA. DNA for the CDR3: TGTGCCAGCAGCGCTAAGCGACTAACAGGGAACCAAGAGACCCAGTACTTC. It translates to CASSAKRLTGNQETQYF.